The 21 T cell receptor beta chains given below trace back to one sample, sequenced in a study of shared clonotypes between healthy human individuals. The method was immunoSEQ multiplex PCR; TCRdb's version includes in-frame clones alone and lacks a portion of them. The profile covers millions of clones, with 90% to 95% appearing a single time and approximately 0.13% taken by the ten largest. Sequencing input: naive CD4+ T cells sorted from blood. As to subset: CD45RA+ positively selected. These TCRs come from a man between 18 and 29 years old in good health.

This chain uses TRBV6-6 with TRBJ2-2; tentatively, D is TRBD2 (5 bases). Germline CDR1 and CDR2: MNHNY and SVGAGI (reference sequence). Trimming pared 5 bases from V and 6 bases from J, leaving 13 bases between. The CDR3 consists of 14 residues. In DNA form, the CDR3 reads TGTGCCAGCAGTCTCCCACCGGGGTCCGGGGAGCTGTTTTTT. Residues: CASSLPPGSGELFF.

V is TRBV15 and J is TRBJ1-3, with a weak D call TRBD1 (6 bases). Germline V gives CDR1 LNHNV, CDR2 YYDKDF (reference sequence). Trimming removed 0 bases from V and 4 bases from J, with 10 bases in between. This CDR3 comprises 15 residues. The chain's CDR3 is CATSRDAGVGNTIYF. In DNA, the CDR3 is TGTGCCACCAGCAGAGATGCAGGGGTCGGAAACACCATATATTTT.

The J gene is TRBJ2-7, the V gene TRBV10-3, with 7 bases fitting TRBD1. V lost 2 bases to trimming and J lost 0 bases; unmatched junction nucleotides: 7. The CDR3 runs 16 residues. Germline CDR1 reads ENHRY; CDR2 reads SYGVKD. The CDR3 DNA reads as TGTGCCATCAGTGAGACTCCGGGACAGAGCTCCTACGAGCAGTACTTC. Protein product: CAISETPGQSSYEQYF.

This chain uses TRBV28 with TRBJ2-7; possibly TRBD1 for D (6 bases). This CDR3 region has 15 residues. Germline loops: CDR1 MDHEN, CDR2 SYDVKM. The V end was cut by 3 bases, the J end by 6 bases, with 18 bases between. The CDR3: CASSFLGTQAREQYF. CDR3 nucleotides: TGTGCCAGCAGTTTTCTCGGGACACAAGCTCGCGAGCAGTACTTC.

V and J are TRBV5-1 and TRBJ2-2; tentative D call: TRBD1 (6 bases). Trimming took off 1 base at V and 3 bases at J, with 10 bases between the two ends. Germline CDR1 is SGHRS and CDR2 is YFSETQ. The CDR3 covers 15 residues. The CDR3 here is CASSLYAGDTGELFF. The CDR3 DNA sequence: TGCGCCAGCAGCTTGTACGCAGGGGACACCGGGGAGCTGTTTTTT. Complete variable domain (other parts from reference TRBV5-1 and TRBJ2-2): KAGVTQTPRYLIKTRGQQVTLSCSPISGHRSVSWYQQTPGQGLQFLFEYFSETQRNKGNFPGRFSGRQFSNSRSEMNVSTLELGDSALYLCASSLYAGDTGELFFGEGSRLTVL.

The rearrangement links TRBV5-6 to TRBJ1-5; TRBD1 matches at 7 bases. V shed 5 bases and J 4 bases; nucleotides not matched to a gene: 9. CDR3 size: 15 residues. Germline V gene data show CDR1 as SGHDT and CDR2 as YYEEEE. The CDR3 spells CASSSDRESNQPQHF. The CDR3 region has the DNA TGTGCCAGCAGTTCCGACAGGGAGTCTAATCAGCCCCAGCATTTT.

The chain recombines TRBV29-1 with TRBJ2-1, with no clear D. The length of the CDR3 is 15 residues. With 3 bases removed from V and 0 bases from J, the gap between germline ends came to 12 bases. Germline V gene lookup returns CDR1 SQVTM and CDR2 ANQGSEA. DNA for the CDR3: TGCAGCGTTGAGGGTAAGCCCCGCTCCTACAATGAGCAGTTCTTC. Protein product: CSVEGKPRSYNEQFF.

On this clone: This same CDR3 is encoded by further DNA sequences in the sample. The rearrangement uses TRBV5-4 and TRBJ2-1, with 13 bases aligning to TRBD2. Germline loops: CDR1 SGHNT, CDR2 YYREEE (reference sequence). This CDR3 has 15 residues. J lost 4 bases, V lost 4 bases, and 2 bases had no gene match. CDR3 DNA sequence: TGTGCCAGCAGCCCGGGACTAGCGGGGTACAATGAGCAGTTCTTC. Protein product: CASSPGLAGYNEQFF.

The CDR3 bases are TGCGCCAGCAGTGAGTCGATAGGGTTAGACGAGCAGTACTTC. Protein sequence: CASSESIGLDEQYF. The V gene is TRBV10-1, the J gene TRBJ2-7, with D unclear. This CDR3 contains 14 residues. V lost 0 bases, J lost 5 bases, and 11 bases lay in between. The germline CDR1 and CDR2 sequences are WNHNN and SYGVQD (reference sequence).

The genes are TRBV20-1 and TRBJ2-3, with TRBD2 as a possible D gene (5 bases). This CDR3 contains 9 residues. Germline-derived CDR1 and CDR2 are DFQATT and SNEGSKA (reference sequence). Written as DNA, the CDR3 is TGCAGATTAGCGGATACGCAGTATTTT. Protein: CRLADTQYF.

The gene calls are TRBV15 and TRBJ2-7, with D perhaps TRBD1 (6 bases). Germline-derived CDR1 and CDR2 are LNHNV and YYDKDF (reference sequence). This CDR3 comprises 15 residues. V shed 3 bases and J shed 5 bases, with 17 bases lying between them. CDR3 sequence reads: CATSRDSFGYDEQYF. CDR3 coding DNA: TGTGCCACCAGCAGGGACAGCTTTGGGTACGACGAGCAGTACTTC.

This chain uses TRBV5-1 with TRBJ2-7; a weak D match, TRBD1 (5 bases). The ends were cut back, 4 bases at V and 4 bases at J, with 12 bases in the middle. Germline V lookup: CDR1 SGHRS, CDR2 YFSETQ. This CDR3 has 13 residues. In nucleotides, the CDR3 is TGCGCCAGCAGCCCTCCGACAGTTTACGAGCAGTACTTC. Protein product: CASSPPTVYEQYF.

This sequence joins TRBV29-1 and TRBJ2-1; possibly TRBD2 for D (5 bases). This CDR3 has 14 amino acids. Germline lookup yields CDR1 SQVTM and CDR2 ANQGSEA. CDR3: CSVRGITAYNEQFF. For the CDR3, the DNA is TGCAGTGTTCGGGGAATAACGGCCTACAATGAGCAGTTCTTC.

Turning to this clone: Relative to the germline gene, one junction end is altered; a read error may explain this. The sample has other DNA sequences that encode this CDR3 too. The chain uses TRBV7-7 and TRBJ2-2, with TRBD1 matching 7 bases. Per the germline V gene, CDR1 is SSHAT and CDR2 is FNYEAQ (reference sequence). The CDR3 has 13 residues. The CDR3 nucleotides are TGTGCTAGCAGCTTAGACAGGGCCGGGGAGCTGTTTTTT. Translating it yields CASSLDRAGELFF.

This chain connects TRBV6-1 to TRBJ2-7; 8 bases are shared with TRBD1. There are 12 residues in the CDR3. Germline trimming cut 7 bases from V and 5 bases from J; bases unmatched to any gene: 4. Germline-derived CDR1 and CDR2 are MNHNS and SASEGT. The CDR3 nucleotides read TGTGCCAGCAACCCAGGGGGCAACGAGCAGTACTTC. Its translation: CASNPGGNEQYF.

Here the CDR3 DNA reads TGTGCCAGCTCACCACCGGGTGGCTCCGGGACAATAAACAATGAGCAGTTCTTC. Encoded protein: CASSPPGGSGTINNEQFF. The genes are TRBV18 and TRBJ2-1, with D possibly being TRBD1 (6 bases). CDR3 length equals 18 residues. From germline, CDR1 is KGHSH and CDR2 LQKENI. The germline V and J ends were trimmed by 0 bases and 5 bases, with 20 bases remaining between them.

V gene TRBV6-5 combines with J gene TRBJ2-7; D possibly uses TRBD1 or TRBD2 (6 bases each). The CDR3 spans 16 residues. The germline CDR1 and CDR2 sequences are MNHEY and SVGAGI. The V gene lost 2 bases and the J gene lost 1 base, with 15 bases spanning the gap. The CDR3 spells CASSYRRGSRSYEQYF. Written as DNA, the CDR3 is TGTGCCAGCAGTTACCGGAGGGGGTCTCGATCCTACGAGCAGTACTTC.

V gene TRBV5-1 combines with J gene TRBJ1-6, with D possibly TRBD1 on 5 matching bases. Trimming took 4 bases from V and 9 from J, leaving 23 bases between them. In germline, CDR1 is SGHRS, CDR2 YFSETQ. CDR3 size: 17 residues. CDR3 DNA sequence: TGCGCCAGCAGCCCACAGGCTCGTGGCTCTGTAAGTTCACCCCTCCACTTT. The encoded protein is CASSPQARGSVSSPLHF. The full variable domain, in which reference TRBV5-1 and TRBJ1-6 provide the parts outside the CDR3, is KAGVTQTPRYLIKTRGQQVTLSCSPISGHRSVSWYQQTPGQGLQFLFEYFSETQRNKGNFPGRFSGRQFSNSRSEMNVSTLELGDSALYLCASSPQARGSVSSPLHFGNGTRLTVT.

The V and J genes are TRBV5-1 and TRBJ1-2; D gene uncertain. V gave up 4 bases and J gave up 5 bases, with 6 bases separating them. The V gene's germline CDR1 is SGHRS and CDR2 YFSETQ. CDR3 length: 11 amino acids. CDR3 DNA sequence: TGCGCCAGCAGCAATACGTATGGCTACACCTTC. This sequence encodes CASSNTYGYTF.

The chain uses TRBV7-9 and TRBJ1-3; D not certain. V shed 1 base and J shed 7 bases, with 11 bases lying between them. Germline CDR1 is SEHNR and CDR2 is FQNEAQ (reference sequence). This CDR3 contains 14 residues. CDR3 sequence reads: CASSLDAYVNTIYF. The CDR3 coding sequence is TGTGCCAGCAGCTTAGATGCGTATGTTAACACCATATATTTT.

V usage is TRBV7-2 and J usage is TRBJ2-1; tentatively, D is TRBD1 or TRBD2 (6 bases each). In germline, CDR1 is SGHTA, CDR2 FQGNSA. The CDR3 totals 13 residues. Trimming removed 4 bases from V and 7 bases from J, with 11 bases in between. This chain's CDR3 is CASSSTGRNEQFF. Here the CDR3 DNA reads TGTGCCAGCAGCTCTACAGGGAGGAATGAGCAGTTCTTC.